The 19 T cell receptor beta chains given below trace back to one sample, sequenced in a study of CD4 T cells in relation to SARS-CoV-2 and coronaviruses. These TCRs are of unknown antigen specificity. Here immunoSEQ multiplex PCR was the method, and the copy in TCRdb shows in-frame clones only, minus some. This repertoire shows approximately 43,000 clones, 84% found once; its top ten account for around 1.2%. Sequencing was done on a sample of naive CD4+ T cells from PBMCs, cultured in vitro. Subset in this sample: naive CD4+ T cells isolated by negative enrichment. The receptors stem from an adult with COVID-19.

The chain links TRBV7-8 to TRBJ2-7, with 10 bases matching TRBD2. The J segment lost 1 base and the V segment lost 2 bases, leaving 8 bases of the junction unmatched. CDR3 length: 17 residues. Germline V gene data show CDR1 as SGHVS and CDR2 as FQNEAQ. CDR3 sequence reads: CASSLNSAGGLSYEQYF. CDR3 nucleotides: TGTGCCAGCAGCTTAAATTCAGCGGGAGGGCTTTCCTACGAGCAGTACTTC.

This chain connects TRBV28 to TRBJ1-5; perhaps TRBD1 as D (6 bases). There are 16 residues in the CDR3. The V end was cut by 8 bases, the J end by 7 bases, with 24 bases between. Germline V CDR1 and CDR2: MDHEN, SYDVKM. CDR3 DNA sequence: TGTGCCAGCGCCGATGGAAGAACAGGGTTGGGACAGCCCCAGCATTTT. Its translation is CASADGRTGLGQPQHF.

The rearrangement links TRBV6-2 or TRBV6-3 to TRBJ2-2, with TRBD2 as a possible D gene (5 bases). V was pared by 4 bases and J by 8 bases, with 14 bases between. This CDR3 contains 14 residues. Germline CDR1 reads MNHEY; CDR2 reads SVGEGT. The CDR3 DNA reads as TGTGCCAGCAGTTGGACTTACGAAGGTGGGGAGCTGTTTTTT. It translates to CASSWTYEGGELFF.

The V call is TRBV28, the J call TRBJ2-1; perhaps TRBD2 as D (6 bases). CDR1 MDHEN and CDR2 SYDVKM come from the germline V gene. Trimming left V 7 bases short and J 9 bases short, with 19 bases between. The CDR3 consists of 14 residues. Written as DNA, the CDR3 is TGTGCCAGCACAACATCGGAGGGCCGTACTGAGCAGTTCTTC. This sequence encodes CASTTSEGRTEQFF.

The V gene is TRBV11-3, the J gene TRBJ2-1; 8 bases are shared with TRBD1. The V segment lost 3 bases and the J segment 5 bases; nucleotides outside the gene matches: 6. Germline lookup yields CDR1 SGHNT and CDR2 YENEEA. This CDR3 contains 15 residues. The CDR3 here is CASSLEGQVDNEQFF. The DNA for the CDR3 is TGTGCCAGCAGCTTGGAGGGACAGGTTGACAATGAGCAGTTCTTC.

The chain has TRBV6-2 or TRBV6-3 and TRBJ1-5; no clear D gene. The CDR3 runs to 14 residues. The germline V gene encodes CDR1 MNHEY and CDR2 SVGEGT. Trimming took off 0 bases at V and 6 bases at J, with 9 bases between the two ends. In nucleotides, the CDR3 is TGTGCCAGCAGTTACTCGACACGCGGTCAGCCCCAGCATTTT. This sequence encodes CASSYSTRGQPQHF.

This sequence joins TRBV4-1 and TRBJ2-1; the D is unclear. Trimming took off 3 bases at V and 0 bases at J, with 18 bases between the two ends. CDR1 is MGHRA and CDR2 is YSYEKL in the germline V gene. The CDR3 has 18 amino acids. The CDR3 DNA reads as TGCGCCAGCAGCCACCCCGGAAAGGCGCGGAGCTCCTACAATGAGCAGTTCTTC. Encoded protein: CASSHPGKARSSYNEQFF.

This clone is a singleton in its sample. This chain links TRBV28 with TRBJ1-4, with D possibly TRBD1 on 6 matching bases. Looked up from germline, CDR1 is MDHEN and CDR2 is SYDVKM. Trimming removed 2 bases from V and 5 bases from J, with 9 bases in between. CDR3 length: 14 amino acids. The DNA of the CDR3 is TGTGCCAGCAGTTTACAGGGGTCAAATGAAAAACTGTTTTTT. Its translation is CASSLQGSNEKLFF.

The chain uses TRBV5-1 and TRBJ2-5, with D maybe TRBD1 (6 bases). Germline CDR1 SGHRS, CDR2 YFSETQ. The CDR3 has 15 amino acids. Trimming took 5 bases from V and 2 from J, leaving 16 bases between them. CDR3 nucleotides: TGCGCCAGCAGAGAGGGAATGGGGGCTCAAGAGACCCAGTACTTC. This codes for CASREGMGAQETQYF. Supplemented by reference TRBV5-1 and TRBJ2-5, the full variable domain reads KAGVTQTPRYLIKTRGQQVTLSCSPISGHRSVSWYQQTPGQGLQFLFEYFSETQRNKGNFPGRFSGRQFSNSRSEMNVSTLELGDSALYLCASREGMGAQETQYFGPGTRLLVL.

For the CDR3, the DNA is TGCGCCAGCAGCTTAGAAGCAACTAATGAAAAACTGTTTTTT. Translated: CASSLEATNEKLFF. The chain joins TRBV5-1 to TRBJ1-4; no reliable D call. From germline, CDR1 is SGHRS and CDR2 YFSETQ. Trimming shortened V by 2 bases and J by 0 bases, and 5 bases separated the two germline ends. This CDR3 has 14 residues.

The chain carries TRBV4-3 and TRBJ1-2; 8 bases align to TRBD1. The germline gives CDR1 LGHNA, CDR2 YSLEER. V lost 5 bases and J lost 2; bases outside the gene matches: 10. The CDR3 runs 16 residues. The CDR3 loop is CASSFTPGGVNYGYTF. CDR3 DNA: TGCGCCAGCAGCTTTACCCCAGGGGGCGTGAACTATGGCTACACCTTC.

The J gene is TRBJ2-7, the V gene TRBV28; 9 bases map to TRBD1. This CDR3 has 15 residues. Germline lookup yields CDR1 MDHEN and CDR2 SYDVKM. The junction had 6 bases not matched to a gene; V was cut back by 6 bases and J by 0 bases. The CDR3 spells CASSLTGQGSYEQYF. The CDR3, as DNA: TGTGCCAGCAGCCTGACGGGACAGGGCTCCTACGAGCAGTACTTC. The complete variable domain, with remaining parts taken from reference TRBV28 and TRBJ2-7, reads DVKVTQSSRYLVKRTGEKVFLECVQDMDHENMFWYRQDPGLGLRLIYFSYDVKMKEKGDIPEGYSVSREKKERFSLILESASTNQTSMYLCASSLTGQGSYEQYFGPGTRLTVT.

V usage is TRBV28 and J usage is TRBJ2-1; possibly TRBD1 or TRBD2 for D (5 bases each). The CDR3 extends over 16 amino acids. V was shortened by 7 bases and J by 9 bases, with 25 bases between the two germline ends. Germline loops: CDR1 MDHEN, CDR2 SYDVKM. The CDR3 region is CASTTSGTPVTGEQFF. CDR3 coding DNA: TGTGCCAGCACCACGTCGGGGACCCCGGTCACTGGTGAGCAGTTCTTC. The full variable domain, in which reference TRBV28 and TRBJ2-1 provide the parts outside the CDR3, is DVKVTQSSRYLVKRTGEKVFLECVQDMDHENMFWYRQDPGLGLRLIYFSYDVKMKEKGDIPEGYSVSREKKERFSLILESASTNQTSMYLCASTTSGTPVTGEQFFGPGTRLTVL.

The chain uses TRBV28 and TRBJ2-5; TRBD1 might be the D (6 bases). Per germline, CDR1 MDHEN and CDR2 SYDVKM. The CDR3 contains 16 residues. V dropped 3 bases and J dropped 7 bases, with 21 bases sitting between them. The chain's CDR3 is CASSLVEQGVGGTQYF. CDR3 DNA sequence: TGTGCCAGCAGTTTGGTCGAACAGGGAGTAGGAGGGACCCAGTACTTC.

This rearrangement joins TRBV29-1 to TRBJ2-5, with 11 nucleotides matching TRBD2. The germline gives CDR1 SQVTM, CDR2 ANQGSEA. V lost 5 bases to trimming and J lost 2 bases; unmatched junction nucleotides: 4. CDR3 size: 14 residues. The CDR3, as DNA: TGCAGCGTTTTGACTAGCGGGGTGCAAGAGACCCAGTACTTC. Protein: CSVLTSGVQETQYF.

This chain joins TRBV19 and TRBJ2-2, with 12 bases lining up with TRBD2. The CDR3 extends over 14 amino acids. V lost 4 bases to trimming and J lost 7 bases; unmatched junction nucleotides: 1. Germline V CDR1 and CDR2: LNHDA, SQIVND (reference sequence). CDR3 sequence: CASSRLAGVGELFF. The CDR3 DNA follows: TGTGCCAGTAGTAGACTAGCGGGAGTCGGGGAGCTGTTTTTT.

CDR3 coding DNA: TGTGCCACCAGTGACCCCCGGACAGGGGCCACCGGGGAGCTGTTTTTT. Translating it yields CATSDPRTGATGELFF. V and J are TRBV24-1 and TRBJ2-2; 9 nucleotides agree with TRBD1. Trimming removed 4 bases from V and 4 bases from J; junction bases left unmatched: 6. CDR1 and CDR2 from the germline V gene are KGHDR and SFDVKD. This CDR3 comprises 16 residues.

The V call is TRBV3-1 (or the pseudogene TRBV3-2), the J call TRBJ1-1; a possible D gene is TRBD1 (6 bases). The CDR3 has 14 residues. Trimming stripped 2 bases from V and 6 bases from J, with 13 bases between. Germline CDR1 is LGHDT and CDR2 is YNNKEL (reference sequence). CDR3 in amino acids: CASSQRQGSAEAFF. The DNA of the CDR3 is TGTGCCAGCAGCCAACGGCAGGGGTCAGCTGAAGCTTTCTTT.

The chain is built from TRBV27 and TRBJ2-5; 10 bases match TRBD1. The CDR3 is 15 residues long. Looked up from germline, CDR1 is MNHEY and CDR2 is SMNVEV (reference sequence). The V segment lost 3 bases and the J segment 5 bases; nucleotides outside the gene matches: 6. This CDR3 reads CASSFFRDRGETQYF. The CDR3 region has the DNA TGTGCCAGCAGTTTTTTCCGGGACAGGGGCGAGACCCAGTACTTC.